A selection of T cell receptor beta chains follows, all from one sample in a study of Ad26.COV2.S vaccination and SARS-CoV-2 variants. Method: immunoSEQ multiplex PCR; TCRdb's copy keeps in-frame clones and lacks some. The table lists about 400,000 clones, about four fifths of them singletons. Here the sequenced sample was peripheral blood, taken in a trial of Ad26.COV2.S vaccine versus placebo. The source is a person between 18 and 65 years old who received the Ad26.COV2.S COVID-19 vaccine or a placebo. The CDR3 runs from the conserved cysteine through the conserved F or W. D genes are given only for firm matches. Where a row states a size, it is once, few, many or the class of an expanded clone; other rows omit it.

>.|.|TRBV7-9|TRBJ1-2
CASSWDPPDGYTF
TGTGCCAGCAGCTGGGACCCTCCCGATGGCTACACCTTC
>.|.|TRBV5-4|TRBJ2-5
CASSPGGPREETQYF
TGTGCCAGCAGCCCCGGAGGCCCACGGGAAGAGACCCAGTACTTC
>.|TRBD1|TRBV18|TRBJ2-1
CASSPTGQYNEQFF
TGTGCCAGCTCACCTACGGGACAGTACAATGAGCAGTTCTTC
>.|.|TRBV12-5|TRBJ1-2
CASGTSPGNYGYTF
TGTGCTAGTGGTACCTCCCCAGGGAACTATGGCTACACCTTC
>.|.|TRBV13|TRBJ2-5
CASSRSPRVEETQYF
TGTGCCAGCAGCCGCTCCCCGCGGGTGGAAGAGACCCAGTACTTC
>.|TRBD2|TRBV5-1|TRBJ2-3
CASRLAGETDTQYF
TGCGCCAGTCGACTAGCGGGAGAGACAGATACGCAGTATTTT
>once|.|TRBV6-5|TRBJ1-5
CASSSGPLPNQPQHF
TGTGCCAGCAGTTCGGGTCCGCTACCTAATCAGCCCCAGCATTTT
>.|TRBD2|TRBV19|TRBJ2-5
CASSIYSGAQYF
TGTGCCAGTAGTATCTATAGCGGGGCCCAGTACTTC
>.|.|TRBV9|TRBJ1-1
CASSVGQRMNTEAFF
TGTGCCAGCAGCGTAGGTCAACGGATGAACACTGAAGCTTTCTTT
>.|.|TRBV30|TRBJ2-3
CAWERDTDTQYF
TGTGCCTGGGAGCGGGACACGGATACGCAGTATTTT
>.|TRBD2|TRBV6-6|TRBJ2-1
CASKPPSGIYNEQFF
TGTGCCAGCAAGCCCCCTAGCGGGATATACAATGAGCAGTTCTTC
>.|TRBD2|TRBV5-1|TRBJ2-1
CASSLGGLGNNEQFF
TGCGCCAGCAGCTTGGGGGGACTAGGGAACAATGAGCAGTTCTTC